This T cell receptor beta chain was recorded in a study of T-cell reconstitution after alpha-beta-depleted transplantation in children. Findings of the study overall: Among T cells one year after transplant, newly produced cells accounted for most counts and diversity. Several hundred rapidly expanded clones from non-depleted graft cells reportedly supplied alpha-beta T cells about two months post-transplant. The study traced high day-60 TCRbeta diversity in some patients to surviving recipient T cells and thymic progenitors.

This CDR3 is built from 15 residues. V lost 5 bases to trimming and J lost 6 bases; unmatched junction nucleotides: 8. This clonotype was picked up a small number of times. No antigen is known for it. TCRbeta library preparation incorporated unique molecular identifiers. TCRdb passed the PCR reads through MiXCR, listing each CDR3 protein once. The repertoire holds fewer than 1 million distinct CDR3 sequences, with approximately 15% as singletons. The sample was PBMCs, mostly from graft donor cells, taken 360 days after TCRalphabeta/CD19-depleted stem cell transplant. The chain recombines TRBV12-3 or TRBV12-4 with TRBJ2-1; 9 nucleotides align to TRBD2. This TCR was sampled from a male patient between 5 and 17 years old who had a stem cell transplant for acute lymphoblastic leukemia, so the T cells may come from the graft donor. CDR3 sequence: CASSVSGSPGNEQFF. In DNA, the CDR3 is TGTGCCAGCAGTGTTAGCGGGAGTCCCGGCAATGAGCAGTTCTTC.